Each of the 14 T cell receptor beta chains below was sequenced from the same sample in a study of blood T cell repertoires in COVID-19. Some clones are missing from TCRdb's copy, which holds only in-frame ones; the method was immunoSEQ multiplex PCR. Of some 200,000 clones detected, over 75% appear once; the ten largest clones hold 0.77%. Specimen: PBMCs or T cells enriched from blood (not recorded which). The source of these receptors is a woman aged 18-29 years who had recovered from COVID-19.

The CDR3 loop is CASSLATGSYEQYF. Written as DNA, the CDR3 is TGCGCCAGCAGCTTGGCAACAGGCTCCTACGAGCAGTACTTC. The chain couples TRBV5-1 to TRBJ2-7; the D gene is possibly TRBD1 (5 bases). With 0 bases removed from V and 0 bases from J, the gap between germline ends came to 7 bases. The germline V gene has CDR1 SGHRS and CDR2 YFSETQ. This CDR3 contains 14 residues.

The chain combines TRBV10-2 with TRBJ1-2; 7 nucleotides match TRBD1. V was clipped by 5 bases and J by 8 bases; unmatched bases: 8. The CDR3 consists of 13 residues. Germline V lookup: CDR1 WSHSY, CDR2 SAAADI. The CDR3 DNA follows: TGCGCCAGCAGTTCAGACAGGGAGTCCGGCTACACCTTC. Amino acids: CASSSDRESGYTF.

CDR3 sequence (DNA): TGTGCCAGCAGCTTAGACGCGGGAGGGCCCAATGAGCAGTTCTTC. It specifies CASSLDAGGPNEQFF. The V call is TRBV7-9, the J call TRBJ2-1, with TRBD2 identical over 9 bases. The CDR3 consists of 15 residues. The junction had 4 bases not matched to a gene; V was cut back by 1 base and J by 6 bases. Germline CDR1 and CDR2: SEHNR and FQNEAQ (reference sequence).

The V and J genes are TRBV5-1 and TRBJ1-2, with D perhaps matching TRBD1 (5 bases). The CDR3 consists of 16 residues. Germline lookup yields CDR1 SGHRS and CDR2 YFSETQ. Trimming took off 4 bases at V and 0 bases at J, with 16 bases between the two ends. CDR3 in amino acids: CASSLLSGLANYGYTF. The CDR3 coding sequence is TGCGCCAGCAGCCTGCTGTCGGGACTAGCTAACTATGGCTACACCTTC.

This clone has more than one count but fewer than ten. CDR3 sequence (DNA): TGTGCCAGCAGCCTAATGGCCCCCAGATACAATGAGCAGTTCTTC. This encodes CASSLMAPRYNEQFF. The chain uses TRBV7-8 and TRBJ2-1; D is ambiguous. This CDR3 comprises 15 residues. V was shortened by 5 bases and J by 4 bases, with 15 bases between the two germline ends. Germline CDR1 and CDR2: SGHVS and FQNEAQ.

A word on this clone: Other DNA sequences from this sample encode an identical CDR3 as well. The CDR3: CASTGLSYEQYF. CDR3 bases: TGTGCCAGCACAGGGCTTTCCTACGAGCAGTACTTC. J is TRBJ2-7 and V is TRBV6-5, with a weak D call TRBD1 (5 bases). The CDR3 spans 12 residues. V lost 7 bases, J lost 1 base, and 8 bases lay in between. Germline lookup yields CDR1 MNHEY and CDR2 SVGAGI.

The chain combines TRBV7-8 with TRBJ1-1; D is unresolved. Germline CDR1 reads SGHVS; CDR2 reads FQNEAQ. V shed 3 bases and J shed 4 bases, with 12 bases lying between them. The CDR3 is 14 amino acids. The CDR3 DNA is TGTGCCAGCAGCTTCCCGTCGGGGAGCACTGAAGCTTTCTTT. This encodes CASSFPSGSTEAFF.

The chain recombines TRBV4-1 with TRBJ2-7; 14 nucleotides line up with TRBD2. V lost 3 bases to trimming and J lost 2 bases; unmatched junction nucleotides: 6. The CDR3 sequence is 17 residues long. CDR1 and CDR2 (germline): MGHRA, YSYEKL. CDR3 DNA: TGCGCCAGCAGCCAGGAAAGACTAGCGGGAGGGGCCTACGAGCAGTACTTC. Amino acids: CASSQERLAGGAYEQYF.

The DNA for the CDR3 is TGCGCCAGCAGCCGAGTAGCGGGAGGGGGCTACAATGAGCAGTTCTTC. Its protein product is CASSRVAGGGYNEQFF. The chain is built from TRBV4-3 and TRBJ2-1; 11 bases agree with TRBD2. The germline V gene has CDR1 LGHNA and CDR2 YSLEER. After removal of 4 bases from V and 3 bases from J, the junction contained 5 bases not matched to a gene. CDR3 size: 16 residues.

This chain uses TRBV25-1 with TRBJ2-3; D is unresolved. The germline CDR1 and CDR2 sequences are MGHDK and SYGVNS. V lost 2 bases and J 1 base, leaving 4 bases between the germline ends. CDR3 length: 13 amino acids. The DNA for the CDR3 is TGTGCCAGCAGTGAACAGGGCACAGATACGCAGTATTTT. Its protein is CASSEQGTDTQYF.

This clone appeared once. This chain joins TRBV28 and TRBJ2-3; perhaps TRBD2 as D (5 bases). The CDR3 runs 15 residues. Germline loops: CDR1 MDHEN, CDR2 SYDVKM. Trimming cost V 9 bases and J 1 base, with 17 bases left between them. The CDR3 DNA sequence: TGTGCCAGGATGCGGGCTATGAGTGGCACAGATACGCAGTATTTT. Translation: CARMRAMSGTDTQYF. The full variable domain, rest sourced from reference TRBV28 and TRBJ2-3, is DVKVTQSSRYLVKRTGEKVFLECVQDMDHENMFWYRQDPGLGLRLIYFSYDVKMKEKGDIPEGYSVSREKKERFSLILESASTNQTSMYLCARMRAMSGTDTQYFGPGTRLTVL.

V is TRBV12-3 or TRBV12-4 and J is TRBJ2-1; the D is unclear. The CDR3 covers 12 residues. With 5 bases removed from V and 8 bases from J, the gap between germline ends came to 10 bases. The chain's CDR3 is CASSAGWDEQFF. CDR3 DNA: TGTGCCAGCAGTGCCGGGTGGGATGAGCAGTTCTTC.

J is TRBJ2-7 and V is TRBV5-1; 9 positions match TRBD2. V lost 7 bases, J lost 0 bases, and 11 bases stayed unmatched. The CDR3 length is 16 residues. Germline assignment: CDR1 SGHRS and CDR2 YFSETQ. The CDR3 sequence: CASSPGLAPSSYEQYF. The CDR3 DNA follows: TGCGCCAGCTCCCCCGGACTAGCGCCTAGCTCCTACGAGCAGTACTTC.

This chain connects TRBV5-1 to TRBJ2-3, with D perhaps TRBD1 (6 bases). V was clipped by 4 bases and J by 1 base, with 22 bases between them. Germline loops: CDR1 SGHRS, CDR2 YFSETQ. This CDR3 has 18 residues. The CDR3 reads CASSPQGVRSLGTDTQYF. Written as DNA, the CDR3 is TGCGCCAGCAGCCCACAGGGTGTGAGGTCTCTAGGCACAGATACGCAGTATTTT.